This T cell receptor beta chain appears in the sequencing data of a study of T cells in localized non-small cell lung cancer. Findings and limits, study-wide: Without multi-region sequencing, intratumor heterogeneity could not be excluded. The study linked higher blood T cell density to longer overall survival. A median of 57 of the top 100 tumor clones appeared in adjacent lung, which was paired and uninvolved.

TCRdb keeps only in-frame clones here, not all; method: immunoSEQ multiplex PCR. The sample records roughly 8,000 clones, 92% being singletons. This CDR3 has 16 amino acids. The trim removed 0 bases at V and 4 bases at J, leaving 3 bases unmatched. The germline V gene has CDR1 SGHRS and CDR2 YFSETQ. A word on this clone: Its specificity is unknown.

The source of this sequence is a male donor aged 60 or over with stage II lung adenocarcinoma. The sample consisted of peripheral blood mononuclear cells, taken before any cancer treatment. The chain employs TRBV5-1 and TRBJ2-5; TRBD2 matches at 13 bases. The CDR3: CASSLGTSGGGETQYF. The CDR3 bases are TGCGCCAGCAGCTTGGGGACTAGCGGGGGTGGAGAGACCCAGTACTTC.